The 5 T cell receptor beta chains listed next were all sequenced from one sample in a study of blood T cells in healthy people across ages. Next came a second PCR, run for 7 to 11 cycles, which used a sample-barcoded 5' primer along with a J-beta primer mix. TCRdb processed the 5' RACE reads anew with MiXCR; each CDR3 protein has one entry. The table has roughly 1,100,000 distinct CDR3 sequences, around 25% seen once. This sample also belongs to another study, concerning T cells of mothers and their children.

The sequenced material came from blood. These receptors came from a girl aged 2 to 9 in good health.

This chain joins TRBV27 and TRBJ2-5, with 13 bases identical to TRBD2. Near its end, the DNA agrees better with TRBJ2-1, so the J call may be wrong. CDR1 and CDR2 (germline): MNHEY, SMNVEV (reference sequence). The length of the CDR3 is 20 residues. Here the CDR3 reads CASSSGQLAGGPWVGNEQFF. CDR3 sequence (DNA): TGTGCCAGCAGTTCCGGACAACTAGCGGGAGGGCCCTGGGTTGGCAATGAGCAGTTCTTC.

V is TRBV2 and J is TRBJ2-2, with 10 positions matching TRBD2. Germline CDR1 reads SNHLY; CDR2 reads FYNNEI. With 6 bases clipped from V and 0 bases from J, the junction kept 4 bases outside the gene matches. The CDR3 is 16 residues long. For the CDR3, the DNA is TGTGCCAGCAGGGACGGACTAGCGGCGAACACCGGGGAGCTGTTTTTT. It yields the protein CASRDGLAANTGELFF.

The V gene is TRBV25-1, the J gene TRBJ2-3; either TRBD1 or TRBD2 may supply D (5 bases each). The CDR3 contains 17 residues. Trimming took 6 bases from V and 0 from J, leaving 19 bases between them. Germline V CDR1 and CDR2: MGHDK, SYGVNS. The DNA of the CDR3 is TGTGCCAGCAGGAATACCCGGGGCCCCGGGAGCACAGATACGCAGTATTTT. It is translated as CASRNTRGPGSTDTQYF.

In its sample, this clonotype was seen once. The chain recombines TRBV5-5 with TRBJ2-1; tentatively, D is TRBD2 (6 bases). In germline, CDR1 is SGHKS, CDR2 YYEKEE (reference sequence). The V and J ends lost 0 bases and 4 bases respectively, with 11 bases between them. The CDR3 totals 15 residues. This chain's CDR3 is CASSLGWGDYNEQFF. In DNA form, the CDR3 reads TGTGCCAGCAGCTTGGGGTGGGGGGATTACAATGAGCAGTTCTTC.

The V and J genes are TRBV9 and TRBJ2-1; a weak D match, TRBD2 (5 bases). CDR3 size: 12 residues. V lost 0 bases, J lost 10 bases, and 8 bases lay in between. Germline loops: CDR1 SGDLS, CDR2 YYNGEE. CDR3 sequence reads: CASSVDSGEQFF. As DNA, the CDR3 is TGTGCCAGCAGCGTAGATTCGGGAGAGCAGTTCTTC.